This TCR beta chain derives from a study of blood T cell repertoires in COVID-19. About the study: Samples came from the United States, Italy and Spain, spanning acute and convalescent COVID-19. PBMCs, B-cell-depleted T cells, or T cells provided the cDNA or gDNA that made up the material.

How the authors handled the data: Reference gene primers were amplified, and this amplification served to estimate nucleated cell counts. Sequencing used immunoSEQ multiplex PCR; TCRdb keeps in-frame clones, though not all of them. V and J calls and clone size follow that table, whereas D and trimming were derived from the DNA. The sample lists fewer than 400,000 clones, around 87% occurring once. The J segment lost 5 bases and the V segment lost 0 bases, leaving 13 bases of the junction unmatched. Germline assignment: CDR1 SGHTS and CDR2 YDEGEE. CDR3 length equals 18 residues. The receptor comes from a human donor in a cohort sampled during active COVID-19. The specimen was peripheral blood. This rearrangement joins TRBV5-8 to TRBJ2-7; 11 positions agree with TRBD1. CDR3 bases: TGTGCCAGCAGCTTGGCCGGCGGCGGGTGGACAGGGGGCAACGAGCAGTACTTC. Encoded protein: CASSLAGGGWTGGNEQYF.